The rows below give T cell receptor beta chains drawn from one sample of a study of vaccination effects on CD4 cells after COVID-19. Method: immunoSEQ multiplex PCR; TCRdb's copy keeps in-frame clones and lacks some. The sample lists roughly 73,000 clones, 65% to 75% occurring once. These TCRs' antigens remain unknown. The material was CD4+ T cells from PBMCs cultured with HIV peptides, obtained before COVID-19 vaccination. Source of these receptors: a human donor who had a prior SARS-CoV-2 infection. Both conserved end residues are part of each CDR3.

cdr3_aa j_call v_call
CSVEDLKERYTGELFF TRBJ2-2 TRBV29-1
CSASRRTGAVGETQYF TRBJ2-5 TRBV20-1
CASSTQQGVEQYF TRBJ2-7 TRBV21-1
CASSQGSGSTYEQYF TRBJ2-7 TRBV4-3
CASKGGRGGEQFF TRBJ2-1 TRBV12-3/TRBV12-4
CATSDNRGGETQYF TRBJ2-5 TRBV24-1
CASTRTGNSGANVLTF TRBJ2-6 TRBV5-4
CASSAATAIEQYF TRBJ2-7 TRBV6-6
CASSLQSPNGSPLHF TRBJ1-6 TRBV18
CASSGNRAVNTEAFF TRBJ1-1 TRBV19
CASSRGQGGEKLFF TRBJ1-4 TRBV7-2
CASSPRPSYNEQFF TRBJ2-1 TRBV5-4
CASIQSPGQGFDEQFF TRBJ2-1 TRBV5-1
CASSDETYEQYF TRBJ2-7 TRBV2
CASSLLGGAGIDTQYF TRBJ2-3 TRBV7-3
CASSLDRGETQYF TRBJ2-5 TRBV7-3
CASSFKGDTGELFF TRBJ2-2 TRBV5-1
CASNYGNLEAFF TRBJ1-1 TRBV2
CASYPGGLGDTEAFF TRBJ1-1 TRBV5-8
CASSLMGTQYF TRBJ2-5 TRBV5-6
CASSQGLAGVTGELFF TRBJ2-2 TRBV4-2
CASSLQAGGETQYF TRBJ2-5 TRBV5-6
CASSFRRGAARRSPEAFF TRBJ1-1 TRBV7-2
CASSLRAGGPMGTDTQYF TRBJ2-3 TRBV7-9
CASSALGRAGGDTQYF TRBJ2-3 TRBV5-1
CASSSNVGTGELFF TRBJ2-2 TRBV5-1
CASNVQETTDTQYF TRBJ2-3 TRBV5-4
CASRRSGELFF TRBJ2-2 TRBV5-1
CASRDYEQYF TRBJ2-7 TRBV2
CASSRLRDGEQYF TRBJ2-7 TRBV11-3
CASSLGQSTDTQYF TRBJ2-3 TRBV5-1
CASSQGSGTDTQYF TRBJ2-3 TRBV3-1/TRBV3-2
CAISGVAGLYNEQFF TRBJ2-1 TRBV10-3
CASSQHRDSIAGDTQYF TRBJ2-3 TRBV23-1
CASSLGIRDLYNEQFF TRBJ2-1 TRBV5-1
CASSYSWDRGVTEAFF TRBJ1-1 TRBV6-5
CASSLAFRDEQYF TRBJ2-7 TRBV13
CAWSVRGRETQYF TRBJ2-5 TRBV30
CASRGWEAEAFF TRBJ1-1 TRBV6-5
CASSLEAGRNQPQHF TRBJ1-5 TRBV5-1
CASSFKGIRTGNTGELFF TRBJ2-2 TRBV27
CASSLEATGEGYYNEQFF TRBJ2-1 TRBV11-3
CASSRPGVDTQYF TRBJ2-3 TRBV7-2
CASSFDFSAQFF TRBJ2-1 TRBV7-9
CASSVTGTAASGNTIYF TRBJ1-3 TRBV5-1
CASSYTLKETQYF TRBJ2-5 TRBV6-2/TRBV6-3
CASSYLRMSPALHF TRBJ1-6 TRBV7-8
CASRHTDTQYF TRBJ2-3 TRBV5-1
CASSEQPGLSSSPLHF TRBJ1-6 TRBV6-1
CASRLQGYGYTF TRBJ1-2 TRBV28
CASSEDRREQYF TRBJ2-7 TRBV25-1
CASSHRQGTQPQHF TRBJ1-5 TRBV23-1
CASRRGGTEAFF TRBJ1-1 TRBV11-2